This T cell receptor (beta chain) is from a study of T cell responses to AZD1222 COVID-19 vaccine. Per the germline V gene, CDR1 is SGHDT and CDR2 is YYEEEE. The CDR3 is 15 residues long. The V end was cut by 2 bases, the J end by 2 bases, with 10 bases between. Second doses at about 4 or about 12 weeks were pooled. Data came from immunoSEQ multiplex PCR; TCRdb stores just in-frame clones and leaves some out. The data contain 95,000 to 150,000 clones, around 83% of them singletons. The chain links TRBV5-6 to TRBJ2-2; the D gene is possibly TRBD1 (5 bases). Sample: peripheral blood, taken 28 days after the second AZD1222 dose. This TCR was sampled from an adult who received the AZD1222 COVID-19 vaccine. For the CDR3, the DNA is TGTGCCAGCAGCTTTGGGCAGGGAAACACCGGGGAGCTGTTTTTT. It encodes CASSFGQGNTGELFF.